What follows are 26 T cell receptor beta chains derived from one specimen sequenced in a study of blood T cell repertoires in COVID-19. Data came from immunoSEQ multiplex PCR; TCRdb stores just in-frame clones and leaves some out. The table includes approximately 210,000 clones, roughly 90% detected once. Material for sequencing was peripheral blood. The source of these receptors is a woman aged 40 to 50 who had recovered from COVID-19.

This sequence joins TRBV3-1 (or the pseudogene TRBV3-2) and TRBJ2-5; 12 bases match TRBD2. The CDR3 has 19 residues. Germline values: CDR1 LGHDT, CDR2 YNNKEL (reference sequence). Losses at the gene ends were 4 bases for V and 5 bases for J; bases not matched to a gene: 17. In DNA, the CDR3 is TGTGCCAGCAGCCCAGTGTCCCTCCTAGCGGGAGGGAGGGAGGAGACCCAGTACTTC. Its translation is CASSPVSLLAGGREETQYF.

This sequence joins TRBV10-3 and TRBJ1-2, with D perhaps matching TRBD1 (6 bases). Per the germline V gene, CDR1 is ENHRY and CDR2 is SYGVKD. Trimming cost V 3 bases and J 4 bases, with 12 bases left between them. The CDR3 loop spans 14 amino acids. The DNA for the CDR3 is TGTGCCATCAGTGACCCCACAGGGAGCTATGGCTACACCTTC. This translates into CAISDPTGSYGYTF.

The chain carries TRBV25-1 and TRBJ1-1; D gene ambiguous. CDR3 length: 14 amino acids. The germline V gene has CDR1 MGHDK and CDR2 SYGVNS. Between the trimmed V and J ends, which lost 4 bases and 3 bases, there was a span of 12 bases. The CDR3 loop reads CASSALNRYTEAFF. The CDR3, as DNA: TGTGCCAGCAGTGCGCTAAACAGATACACTGAAGCTTTCTTT.

This clone was picked up many times. The chain couples TRBV14 to TRBJ1-2; D is undetermined. Germline CDR1 is SGHDN and CDR2 is FVKESK. The CDR3 spans 13 residues. Trimming stripped 1 base from V and 4 bases from J, with 7 bases between. CDR3: CASSQGNSYGYTF. Here the CDR3 DNA reads TGTGCCAGCAGCCAAGGTAATTCCTATGGCTACACCTTC.

The chain has TRBV14 and TRBJ2-1; 7 bases are shared with TRBD2. Germline CDR1 reads SGHDN; CDR2 reads FVKESK. Germline trimming cut 3 bases from V and 5 bases from J; bases unmatched to any gene: 7. The CDR3 covers 15 residues. The CDR3 sequence is CASSHAGVGNNEQFF. CDR3 nucleotides: TGTGCCAGCAGCCATGCGGGAGTCGGAAACAATGAGCAGTTCTTC.

This clone came up once. The chain joins TRBV2 to TRBJ1-1; the match to TRBD1 covers 8 bases. The J segment lost 0 bases and the V segment lost 6 bases, leaving 9 bases of the junction unmatched. Germline V gene sequence: CDR1 SNHLY, CDR2 FYNNEI. CDR3 length equals 16 residues. DNA of the CDR3: TGTGCCAGCAGCGTGCCGGGACAGGCATTGAACACTGAAGCTTTCTTT. Encoded protein: CASSVPGQALNTEAFF.

In this sample, this clone turned up a few times. The chain has TRBV5-1 and TRBJ1-4, with D possibly matching TRBD1 (5 bases). The CDR3 spans 14 residues. Germline assignment: CDR1 SGHRS and CDR2 YFSETQ. Trimming left V 3 bases short and J 7 bases short, with 13 bases between. CDR3 region: CASSSTASGEKLFF. In nucleotides, the CDR3 is TGCGCCAGCAGCTCGACAGCATCGGGTGAAAAACTGTTTTTT.

V and J are TRBV27 and TRBJ2-1, with 11 nucleotides matching TRBD2. The germline V gene has CDR1 MNHEY and CDR2 SMNVEV (reference sequence). This CDR3 contains 15 residues. J lost 5 bases, V lost 7 bases, and 7 bases had no gene match. The CDR3 region has the DNA TGTGCCAGCATCCAGAGACTAGCGGGAAACAATGAGCAGTTCTTC. Its translation is CASIQRLAGNNEQFF.

The chain has TRBV3-1 (or the pseudogene TRBV3-2) and TRBJ1-5; TRBD1 matches at 8 bases. Trimming cost V 4 bases and J 5 bases; bases outside gene matches: 1. Germline loops: CDR1 LGHDT, CDR2 YNNKEL (reference sequence). CDR3 length: 13 amino acids. CDR3 in DNA: TGTGCCAGCAGCCTACAGGGGGATCAGCCCCAGCATTTT. Translation gives CASSLQGDQPQHF.

The V gene is TRBV24-1, the J gene TRBJ2-1; D unresolved. The CDR3 loop spans 13 amino acids. The V gene's germline CDR1 is KGHDR and CDR2 SFDVKD. Trimming removed 3 bases from V and 7 bases from J, with 9 bases in between. The CDR3 sequence is CATSDESENEQFF. CDR3 sequence (DNA): TGTGCCACCAGTGATGAGAGCGAAAATGAGCAGTTCTTC.

This clone was recorded once. The J gene is TRBJ2-1, the V gene TRBV29-1; the match to TRBD2 covers 8 bases. Germline V gene sequence: CDR1 SQVTM, CDR2 ANQGSEA. This CDR3 has 13 amino acids. V lost 7 bases to trimming and J lost 5 bases; unmatched junction nucleotides: 7. The chain's CDR3 is CSAQRETHNEQFF. The CDR3, as DNA: TGCAGCGCCCAGCGGGAGACCCACAATGAGCAGTTCTTC.

The J gene is TRBJ2-7, the V gene TRBV13, with D unclear. V dropped 0 bases and J dropped 3 bases, with 6 bases sitting between them. The CDR3 spans 13 residues. CDR1 is PRHDT and CDR2 is FYEKMQ in the germline V gene (reference sequence). In DNA form, the CDR3 reads TGTGCCAGCAGCTTAGGCCAGTACTACGAGCAGTACTTC. Its translation: CASSLGQYYEQYF.

The V call is TRBV30, the J call TRBJ1-4, with a weak D call TRBD1 (5 bases). Germline values: CDR1 GTSNPN, CDR2 SVGIG (reference sequence). Trimming cost V 2 bases and J 10 bases, with 23 bases left between them. The CDR3 has 16 amino acids. The CDR3 here is CAWSTHVAGQVIKLFF. In DNA form, the CDR3 reads TGTGCCTGGAGTACACACGTCGCAGGGCAGGTCATAAAACTGTTTTTT.

The chain carries TRBV5-1 and TRBJ2-7, with 8 bases fitting TRBD1. Germline trimming cut 3 bases from V and 6 bases from J; bases unmatched to any gene: 14. This CDR3 spans 16 amino acids. The V gene's germline CDR1 is SGHRS and CDR2 YFSETQ. The CDR3 loop is CASSSRAPGTGSEQYF. CDR3 DNA: TGCGCCAGCAGCTCTCGGGCTCCCGGGACAGGTAGCGAGCAGTACTTC.

V usage is TRBV2 and J usage is TRBJ2-5; weak D call: TRBD2 (5 bases). CDR1 and CDR2 from the germline V gene are SNHLY and FYNNEI. Trimming cost V 2 bases and J 3 bases, with 10 bases left between them. CDR3 length: 14 residues. The CDR3 DNA is TGTGCCAGCAGTGAATGGGGAGAGGAAGAGACCCAGTACTTC. It encodes CASSEWGEEETQYF.

The J gene is TRBJ2-7, the V gene TRBV14, with a possible D match to TRBD1 (6 bases). The CDR3 is 13 amino acids. The germline gives CDR1 SGHDN, CDR2 FVKESK. V was cut by 1 base and J by 7 bases, with 11 bases left in between. The chain's CDR3 is CASSQAIRGEQYF. The CDR3 nucleotides are TGTGCCAGCAGCCAAGCTATAAGGGGGGAGCAGTACTTC. The whole variable domain, filled in from reference TRBV14 and TRBJ2-7, reads EAGVTQFPSHSVIEKGQTVTLRCDPISGHDNLYWYRRVMGKEIKFLLHFVKESKQDESGMPNNRFLAERTGGTYSTLKVQPAELEDSGVYFCASSQAIRGEQYFGPGTRLTVT.

The V and J genes are TRBV6-5 and TRBJ1-1; TRBD1 matches 10 bases. The CDR3 has 15 residues. From germline, CDR1 is MNHEY and CDR2 SVGAGI. V shed 2 bases and J 4 bases; nucleotides not matched to a gene: 4. The CDR3 nucleotides are TGTGCCAGCAGTTACCTCGACAGGGGGCTCACTGAAGCTTTCTTT. This gives the protein CASSYLDRGLTEAFF.

This clone is a singleton in its sample. The chain is built from TRBV30 and TRBJ2-5, with 8 nucleotides matching TRBD2. The length of the CDR3 is 12 residues. The germline CDR1 and CDR2 sequences are GTSNPN and SVGIG (reference sequence). J lost 6 bases, V lost 7 bases, and 7 bases had no gene match. The CDR3 sequence: CASERELKTQYF. In DNA, the CDR3 is TGTGCCTCCGAGCGGGAGCTAAAGACCCAGTACTTC.

This chain joins TRBV27 and TRBJ1-2; a possible D gene is TRBD1 (6 bases). The V end lost 6 bases, the J end lost 4 bases, and 21 bases lay between the germline ends. Germline assignment: CDR1 MNHEY and CDR2 SMNVEV (reference sequence). CDR3 length: 16 amino acids. The CDR3 is CASRAYGGGQVYGYTF. Here the CDR3 DNA reads TGTGCCAGCAGGGCTTACGGGGGGGGACAAGTCTATGGCTACACCTTC.

This chain uses TRBV9 with TRBJ2-7, with 7 bases matching TRBD1. Germline values: CDR1 SGDLS, CDR2 YYNGEE. V lost 0 bases and J lost 7; bases outside the gene matches: 7. There are 14 residues in the CDR3. The DNA of the CDR3 is TGTGCCAGCAGCGTAGTTGGGGCAGGGGGAGAGCAGTACTTC. Its translation: CASSVVGAGGEQYF.

This chain connects TRBV27 to TRBJ2-7, with TRBD1 identical over 8 bases. Germline-derived CDR1 and CDR2 are MNHEY and SMNVEV (reference sequence). The V and J ends lost 8 bases and 0 bases, in that order; junction bases with no gene match: 3. The CDR3 totals 13 residues. DNA of the CDR3: TGTGCCAGCGGCGACAGGGGCTCCTACGAGCAGTACTTC. Translation gives CASGDRGSYEQYF.

V usage is TRBV29-1 and J usage is TRBJ1-1; 10 bases fit TRBD1. The CDR3 is 13 residues long. Germline-derived CDR1 and CDR2 are SQVTM and ANQGSEA. Trimming cost V 7 bases and J 3 bases; bases outside gene matches: 5. The CDR3 coding sequence is TGCAGCGGGGACGGACAGGGGGACACTGAAGCTTTCTTT. Translation: CSGDGQGDTEAFF.

This rearrangement joins TRBV7-3 to TRBJ2-2; D is unclear. There are 14 residues in the CDR3. Germline values: CDR1 SGHTA, CDR2 FQGTGA. V was shortened by 0 bases and J by 1 base, with 3 bases between the two germline ends. In DNA, the CDR3 is TGTGCCAGCAGCTTAACTAAGAACACCGGGGAGCTGTTTTTT. Translated, it gives CASSLTKNTGELFF.

The rearrangement joins TRBV15 to TRBJ2-7, with a tentative D call TRBD2 (6 bases). The CDR3 has 18 residues. V lost 3 bases and J 0 bases, leaving 21 bases between the germline ends. The V gene's germline CDR1 is LNHNV and CDR2 YYDKDF (reference sequence). Written as DNA, the CDR3 is TGTGCCACCAGCAGGGCCCGGGACTCTCTCCCTAACTCCTACGAGCAGTACTTC. Protein sequence: CATSRARDSLPNSYEQYF.

Only one count was recorded for this clone. V usage is TRBV7-2 and J usage is TRBJ2-4; the D gene is possibly TRBD1 (7 bases). This CDR3 has 16 amino acids. Deletions cut 5 bases from V and 0 bases from J, with 14 bases between. Germline V gene lookup returns CDR1 SGHTA and CDR2 FQGNSA. CDR3 in amino acids: CASSGGDSLAKNIQYF. The CDR3 DNA sequence: TGTGCCAGCAGCGGAGGGGACAGTCTAGCCAAAAACATTCAGTACTTC.

The gene calls are TRBV28 and TRBJ1-1; D unresolved. The germline gives CDR1 MDHEN, CDR2 SYDVKM. V lost 5 bases to trimming and J lost 11 bases, with 12 bases between them. The CDR3 totals 11 residues. The CDR3 loop is CASSQAGRAFF. CDR3 coding DNA: TGTGCCAGCAGTCAAGCTGGGAGGGCTTTCTTT.